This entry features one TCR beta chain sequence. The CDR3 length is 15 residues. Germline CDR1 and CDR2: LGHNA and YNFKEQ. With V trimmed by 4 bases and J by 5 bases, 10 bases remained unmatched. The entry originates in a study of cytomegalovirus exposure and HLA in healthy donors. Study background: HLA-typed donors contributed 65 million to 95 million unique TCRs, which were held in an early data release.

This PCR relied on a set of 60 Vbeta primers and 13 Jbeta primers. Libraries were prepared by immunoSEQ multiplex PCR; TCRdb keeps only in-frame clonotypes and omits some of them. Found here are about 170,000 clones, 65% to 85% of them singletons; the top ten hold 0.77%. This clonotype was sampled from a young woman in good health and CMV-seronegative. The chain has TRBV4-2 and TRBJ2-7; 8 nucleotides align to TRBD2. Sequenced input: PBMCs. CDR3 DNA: TGTGCCAGCAGCCTAGAATCGGGACTAGTCGACGAGCAGTACTTC. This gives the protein CASSLESGLVDEQYF.